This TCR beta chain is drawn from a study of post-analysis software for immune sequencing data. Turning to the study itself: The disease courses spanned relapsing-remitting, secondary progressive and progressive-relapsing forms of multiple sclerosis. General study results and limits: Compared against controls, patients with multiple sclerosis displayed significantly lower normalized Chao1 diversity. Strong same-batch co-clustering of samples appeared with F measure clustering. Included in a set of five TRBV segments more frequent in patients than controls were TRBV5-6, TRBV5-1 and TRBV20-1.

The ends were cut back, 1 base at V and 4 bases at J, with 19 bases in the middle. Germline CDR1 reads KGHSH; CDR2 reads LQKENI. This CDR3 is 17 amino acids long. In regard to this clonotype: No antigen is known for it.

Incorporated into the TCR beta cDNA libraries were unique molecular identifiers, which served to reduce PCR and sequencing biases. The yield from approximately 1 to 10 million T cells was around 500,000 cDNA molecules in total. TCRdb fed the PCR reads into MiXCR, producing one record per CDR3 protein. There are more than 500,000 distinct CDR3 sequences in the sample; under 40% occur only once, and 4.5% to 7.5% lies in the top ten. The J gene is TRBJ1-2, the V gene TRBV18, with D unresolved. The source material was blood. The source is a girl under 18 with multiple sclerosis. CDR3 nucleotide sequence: TGTGCCAGCTCACCACTCGTTCGGACGGGAGCATCCTATGGCTACACCTTC. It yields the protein CASSPLVRTGASYGYTF.